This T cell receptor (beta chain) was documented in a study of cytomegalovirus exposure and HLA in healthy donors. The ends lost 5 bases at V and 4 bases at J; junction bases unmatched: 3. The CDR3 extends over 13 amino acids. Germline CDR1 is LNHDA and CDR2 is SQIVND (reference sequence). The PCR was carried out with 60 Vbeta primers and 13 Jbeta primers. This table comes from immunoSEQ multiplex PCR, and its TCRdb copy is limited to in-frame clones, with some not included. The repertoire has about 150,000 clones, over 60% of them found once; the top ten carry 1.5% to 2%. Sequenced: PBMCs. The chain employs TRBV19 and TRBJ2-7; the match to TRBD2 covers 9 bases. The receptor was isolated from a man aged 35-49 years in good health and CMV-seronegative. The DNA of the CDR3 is TGTGCCAGTAGTGTGACTAGCGGTTACGAGCAGTACTTC. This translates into CASSVTSGYEQYF.